A single T cell receptor (beta chain) is shown here with its context. Its antigen is as yet unknown. This sample is part of a study of blood T cells in healthy people across ages. This CDR3 has 16 residues. V shed 2 bases, J shed 1 base, and the junction held 9 bases outside the gene matches. Germline loops: CDR1 SGDLS, CDR2 YYNGEE. Findings and limits, study-wide: Older age went with lower TCR beta diversity per million T cells, in a roughly linear way. Donors of long life had a larger count of naive CD4+ cells and greater diversity than aged donors.

Approximately 10 milliliters of peripheral blood were drawn from each donor into EDTA-treated tubes. With a J-beta primer mix and a sample-barcoded 5' primer, a second PCR ran 7 to 11 cycles. TCRdb reanalysed the 5' RACE reads using MiXCR and keeps one entry per CDR3 protein. The data show around 1.5 million distinct CDR3 sequences, with around two fifths seen just once and roughly 8.2% held by the top ten. The sequenced sample consisted of blood. This receptor was identified in a woman aged 18-35 years in good health. V gene TRBV9 combines with J gene TRBJ2-7, with TRBD2 matching 7 bases. CDR3 bases: TGTGCCAGCAGCGTGACTAGCTTAGGTGCATCCTACGAGCAGTACTTC. As protein: CASSVTSLGASYEQYF. Together with reference TRBV9 and TRBJ2-7, the CDR3 gives the full variable domain: DSGVTQTPKHLITATGQRVTLRCSPRSGDLSVYWYQQSLDQGLQFLIQYYNGEERAKGNILERFSAQQFPDLHSELNLSSLELGDSALYFCASSVTSLGASYEQYFGPGTRLTVT.